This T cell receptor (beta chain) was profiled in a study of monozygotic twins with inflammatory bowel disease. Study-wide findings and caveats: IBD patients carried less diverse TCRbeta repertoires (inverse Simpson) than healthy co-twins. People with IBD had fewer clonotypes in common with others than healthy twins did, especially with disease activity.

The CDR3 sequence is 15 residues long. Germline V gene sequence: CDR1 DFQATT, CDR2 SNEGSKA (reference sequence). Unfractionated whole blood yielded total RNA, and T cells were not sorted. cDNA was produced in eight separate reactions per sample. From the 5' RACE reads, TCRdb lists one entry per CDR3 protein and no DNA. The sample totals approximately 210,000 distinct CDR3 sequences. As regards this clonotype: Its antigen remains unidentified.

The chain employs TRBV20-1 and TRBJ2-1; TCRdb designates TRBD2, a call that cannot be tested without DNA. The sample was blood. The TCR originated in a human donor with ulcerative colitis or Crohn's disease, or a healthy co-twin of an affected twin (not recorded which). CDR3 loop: CSARGSAGGPNEQFF.